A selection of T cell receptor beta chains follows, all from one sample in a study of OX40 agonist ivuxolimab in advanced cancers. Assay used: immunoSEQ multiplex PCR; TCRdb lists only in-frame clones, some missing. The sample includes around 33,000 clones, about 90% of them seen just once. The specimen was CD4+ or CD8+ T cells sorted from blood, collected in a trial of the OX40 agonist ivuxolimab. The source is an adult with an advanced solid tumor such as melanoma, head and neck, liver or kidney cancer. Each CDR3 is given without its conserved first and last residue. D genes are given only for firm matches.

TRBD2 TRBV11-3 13 ASSFTAGEFGTQY
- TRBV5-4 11 ASSQDGTGELF
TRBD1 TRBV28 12 ASRVGQATDTQY
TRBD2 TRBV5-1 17 ASSLAGLAGHSFQETQY
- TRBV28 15 ASSLSASPVSNTEAF
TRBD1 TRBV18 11 ASSTTGYYEQY
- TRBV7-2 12 ATQVSGVRYEQF
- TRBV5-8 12 ASSLGGTTYEQY
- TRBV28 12 ASSLSAGLYEQY
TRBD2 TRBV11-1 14 ASSWGLAGYQETQY
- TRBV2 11 ASRGDTMNEQY
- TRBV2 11 ASSEAWGLGYT
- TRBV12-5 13 ASGPDRTSTDTQY
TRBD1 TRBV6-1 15 ASSELPQGVAGNEQF
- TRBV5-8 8 ASSLNGYT
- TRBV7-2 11 ASSLVENTEAF
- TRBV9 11 ASSVGVSYGYT
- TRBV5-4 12 ASRSLAENTEAF
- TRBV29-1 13 SVRGGVGLTDTQY
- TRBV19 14 ASSIDAGANYNEQF
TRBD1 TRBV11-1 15 ASSHRDSRSGANVLT
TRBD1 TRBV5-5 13 ASSSGTAFNTEAF
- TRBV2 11 ASSEYPSDEQY
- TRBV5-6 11 ASSPGAPNTIY
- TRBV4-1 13 ASSQDRGGPTEAF
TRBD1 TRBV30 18 AWSPFKGDRDRGSNQPQH
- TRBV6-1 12 ASTSPSVGNTIY
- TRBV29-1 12 SVATGGGIRELF
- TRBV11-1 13 ASSLGLTNTGELF
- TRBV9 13 ASSVEGGPWEKLF
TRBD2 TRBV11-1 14 ASSLGSGGSYNEQF
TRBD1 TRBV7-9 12 ASSQGQAQETQY
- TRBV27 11 ASSFDRGYEQY
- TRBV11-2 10 ASSLTGYEQY
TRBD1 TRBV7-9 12 ASSVTGGNSPLH
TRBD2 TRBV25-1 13 ASIDGSGGYNEQF
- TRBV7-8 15 ASSSPQAFSSTDTQY
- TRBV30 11 AWSVSTNYGYT
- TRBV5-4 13 ASSLEAGSSYEQY
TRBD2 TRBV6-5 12 ASSLGLAGDEQF
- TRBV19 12 ASSYGSSGNTIY
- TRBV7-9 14 ASSPTGTRVNTEAF
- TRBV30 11 AWSLGALYGYT
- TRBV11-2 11 ASSLGPPYEQY
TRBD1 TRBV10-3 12 AISGGQGTDTQY
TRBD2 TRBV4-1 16 ASSQDRTSGRELETQY
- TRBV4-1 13 ASSQARGTSYEQY
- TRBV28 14 ASIPQQGPNHQPQH
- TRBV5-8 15 ASSLRFGRVNNQPQH
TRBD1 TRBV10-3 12 AISTTGDNTEAF
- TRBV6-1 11 ASSEEGNQPQH
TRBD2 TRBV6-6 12 ASIHGGGTDTQY
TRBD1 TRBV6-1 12 ASRTGTATYEQY
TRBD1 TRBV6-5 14 ASSSLTGGPKNIQY
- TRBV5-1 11 ASSLYGDTEAF
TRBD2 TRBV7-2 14 ASSSGTSGGTDTQY
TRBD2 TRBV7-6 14 ASSPLGLAGADTQY
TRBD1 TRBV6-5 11 ASSYSGQDGYT
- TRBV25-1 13 ASSELGGGGNTQY